These 32 T cell receptor beta chains share one sample of origin, sequenced in a study of circulating and synovial CD4+ cells in juvenile arthritis. Profiled with immunoSEQ multiplex PCR; TCRdb holds only in-frame clones, not every one. Here the sample spans about 3,900 clones, roughly 84% being singletons. The source material was CD4+ T cells from synovial fluid. The source of these receptors is a human donor with juvenile idiopathic arthritis.

V is TRBV7-9 and J is TRBJ1-2; TRBD1 is a possible D gene (5 bases). The V gene lost 5 bases and the J gene lost 4 bases, with 17 bases spanning the gap. Germline CDR1 reads SEHNR; CDR2 reads FQNEAQ (reference sequence). The CDR3 has 15 residues. In DNA form, the CDR3 reads TGTGCCAGCAGCCGGGGGGAGATTGGCGTCTATGGCTACACCTTC. Amino acid sequence: CASSRGEIGVYGYTF.

Written as DNA, the CDR3 is TGTGCCAGCAGCTTATGGGAGAATCAGCCCCAGCATTTT. It codes for CASSLWENQPQHF. J is TRBJ1-5 and V is TRBV7-6; no definite D call. Trimming left V 2 bases short and J 4 bases short, with 6 bases between. This CDR3 spans 13 amino acids. Germline V gene sequence: CDR1 SGHVS, CDR2 FNYEAQ.

This rearrangement joins TRBV7-2 to TRBJ1-3; D is unresolved. This CDR3 is 18 amino acids long. CDR1 and CDR2 from the germline V gene are SGHTA and FQGNSA. V lost 2 bases and J 0 bases, leaving 17 bases between the germline ends. In DNA, the CDR3 is TGTGCCAGCAGCTTACGATCCGTGACTCGTAGCTCTGGAAACACCATATATTTT. This codes for CASSLRSVTRSSGNTIYF.

This clone appeared a few times. The V and J genes are TRBV19 and TRBJ2-1, with TRBD2 matching over 7 bases. This CDR3 is 14 amino acids long. Per the germline V gene, CDR1 is LNHDA and CDR2 is SQIVND (reference sequence). With V trimmed by 7 bases and J by 0 bases, 3 bases remained unmatched. CDR3 residues: CASKRDISYNEQFF. DNA of the CDR3: TGTGCCAGTAAGCGGGATATCTCCTACAATGAGCAGTTCTTC.

The chain recombines TRBV19 with TRBJ2-5; D might be TRBD1 (5 bases). The germline gives CDR1 LNHDA, CDR2 SQIVND (reference sequence). CDR3 length: 13 amino acids. V dropped 6 bases and J dropped 7 bases, with 15 bases sitting between them. This chain's CDR3 is CASRSEQDRTQYF. The DNA for the CDR3 is TGTGCCAGTAGGAGCGAACAGGATCGGACCCAGTACTTC.

The rearrangement joins TRBV19 to TRBJ2-3; 12 bases line up with TRBD2. Germline CDR1 is LNHDA and CDR2 is SQIVND (reference sequence). CDR3 size: 15 residues. Unmatched junction bases numbered 2, after V lost 3 bases and J lost 4 bases. The CDR3 coding sequence is TGTGCCAGTAGTATCCGGACTAGCGGGGCAGATACGCAGTATTTT. It encodes CASSIRTSGADTQYF.

The V call is TRBV9, the J call TRBJ2-5; the D gene is possibly TRBD1 (6 bases). The CDR3 has 16 amino acids. The ends were cut back, 4 bases at V and 1 base at J, with 17 bases in the middle. Per the germline V gene, CDR1 is SGDLS and CDR2 is YYNGEE. This CDR3 reads CASSPTGFAAQETQYF. The CDR3, as DNA: TGTGCCAGCAGCCCGACAGGATTTGCGGCCCAAGAGACCCAGTACTTC.

For this clone: In the same sample, other DNA sequences code for this CDR3. The genes are TRBV5-5 and TRBJ2-5, with D perhaps matching TRBD2 (5 bases). Trimming cost V 1 base and J 5 bases, with 9 bases left between them. The germline CDR1 and CDR2 sequences are SGHKS and YYEKEE (reference sequence). The CDR3 extends over 13 amino acids. The CDR3 nucleotides are TGTGCCAGCAGCTTGACTAGTAGGGAGACCCAGTACTTC. Protein: CASSLTSRETQYF. The whole variable domain, remainder taken from reference TRBV5-5 and TRBJ2-5, is DAGVTQSPTHLIKTRGQQVTLRCSPISGHKSVSWYQQVLGQGPQFIFQYYEKEERGRGNFPDRFSARQFPNYSSELNVNALLLGDSALYLCASSLTSRETQYFGPGTRLLVL.

This rearrangement joins TRBV5-4 to TRBJ2-7, with D possibly TRBD2 on 6 matching bases. The CDR3 is 15 residues long. Germline lookup yields CDR1 SGHNT and CDR2 YYREEE (reference sequence). The V end lost 2 bases, the J end lost 0 bases, and 12 bases lay between the germline ends. CDR3 nucleotides: TGTGCCAGCAGCTTAGGAGGGAGGAGCTCCTACGAGCAGTACTTC. It yields the protein CASSLGGRSSYEQYF.

V usage is TRBV27 and J usage is TRBJ1-1, with 10 bases fitting TRBD1. After removal of 6 bases from V and 11 bases from J, the junction contained 18 bases not matched to a gene. This CDR3 is built from 16 residues. Germline V gene lookup returns CDR1 MNHEY and CDR2 SMNVEV (reference sequence). The CDR3 region has the DNA TGTGCCAGCAGCGTCACCTCCGGGACAGGGGCCATCGGGGCTTTCTTT. Amino acid sequence: CASSVTSGTGAIGAFF.

This clone was picked up one time. The V gene is TRBV25-1, the J gene TRBJ1-2; D is unresolved. Germline V gene sequence: CDR1 MGHDK, CDR2 SYGVNS. The CDR3 covers 11 residues. V was trimmed by 5 bases and J by 4 bases, leaving 5 bases between them. The CDR3 sequence is CASSYSYGYTF. As DNA, the CDR3 is TGTGCCAGCAGTTACAGCTATGGCTACACCTTC.

The CDR3 here is CASSPEGLAGYNEQFF. The CDR3 DNA sequence: TGTGCCAGCAGCCCAGAGGGACTAGCGGGGTACAATGAGCAGTTCTTC. The chain uses TRBV11-3 and TRBJ2-1, with TRBD2 identical over 13 bases. This CDR3 comprises 16 residues. Trimming at V came to 5 bases and at J to 4 bases, leaving 5 bases not matched to a gene. Looked up from germline, CDR1 is SGHNT and CDR2 is YENEEA.

V and J are TRBV27 and TRBJ1-5; 8 bases match TRBD1. From germline, CDR1 is MNHEY and CDR2 SMNVEV (reference sequence). The CDR3 is 17 amino acids. After removal of 0 bases from V and 6 bases from J, the junction contained 10 bases not matched to a gene. CDR3 sequence reads: CASSLSGTGGKGQPQHF. CDR3 sequence (DNA): TGTGCCAGCAGTTTATCGGGAACAGGGGGAAAAGGTCAGCCCCAGCATTTT.

The chain links TRBV12-5 to TRBJ1-1; D might be TRBD1 (5 bases). V was pared by 6 bases and J by 10 bases, with 21 bases between. There are 14 residues in the CDR3. Germline V gene lookup returns CDR1 LGHNT and CDR2 FRNRAP. This chain's CDR3 is CASGAADQGVRAFF. CDR3 DNA: TGTGCTAGTGGCGCCGCCGACCAAGGGGTGAGAGCTTTCTTT. The full variable domain, in which reference TRBV12-5 and TRBJ1-1 provide the parts outside the CDR3, is DARVTQTPRHKVTEMGQEVTMRCQPILGHNTVFWYRQTMMQGLELLAYFRNRAPLDDSGMPKDRFSAEMPDATLATLKIQPSEPRDSAVYFCASGAADQGVRAFFGQGTRLTVV.

CDR3 amino acids: CASSLDGGLWYF. The CDR3 coding sequence is TGCGCCAGCAGCTTGGATGGGGGGTTGTGGTACTTC. This chain connects TRBV5-1 to TRBJ2-4; possible D gene TRBD2, 6 bases. Germline CDR1 reads SGHRS; CDR2 reads YFSETQ. This CDR3 is built from 12 residues. Trimming left V 0 bases short and J 15 bases short, with 13 bases between. The full variable domain, in which reference TRBV5-1 and TRBJ2-4 provide the parts outside the CDR3, is KAGVTQTPRYLIKTRGQQVTLSCSPISGHRSVSWYQQTPGQGLQFLFEYFSETQRNKGNFPGRFSGRQFSNSRSEMNVSTLELGDSALYLCASSLDGGLWYFGAGTRLSVL.

This clone showed up just a few times. The chain joins TRBV10-3 to TRBJ2-1, with D perhaps TRBD2 (5 bases). Trimming pared 7 bases from V and 3 bases from J, leaving 10 bases between. CDR3 size: 13 residues. CDR1 is ENHRY, CDR2 SYGVKD, per germline. CDR3 sequence reads: CAITESGYNEQFF. DNA for the CDR3: TGTGCCATCACCGAAAGCGGCTACAATGAGCAGTTCTTC.

The chain links TRBV7-3 to TRBJ2-5; 13 nucleotides match TRBD2. This CDR3 spans 15 amino acids. The germline V gene encodes CDR1 SGHTA and CDR2 FQGTGA. The junction had 5 bases not matched to a gene; V was cut back by 5 bases and J by 5 bases. This CDR3 is CASSRTSGSGETQYF. The CDR3 DNA reads as TGTGCCAGCAGCCGGACTAGCGGGAGCGGTGAGACCCAGTACTTC. Full variable domain (rest looked up from reference TRBV7-3 and TRBJ2-5): GAGVSQTPSNKVTEKGKYVELRCDPISGHTALYWYRQSLGQGPEFLIYFQGTGAADDSGLPNDRFFAVRPEGSVSTLKIQRTERGDSAVYLCASSRTSGSGETQYFGPGTRLLVL.

This rearrangement joins TRBV30 to TRBJ2-7; D may be TRBD2 (6 bases). Deletions cut 0 bases from V and 8 bases from J, with 17 bases between. This CDR3 is built from 14 residues. Germline assignment: CDR1 GTSNPN and CDR2 SVGIG (reference sequence). The CDR3 DNA is TGTGCCTGGAGTGTGGGACTTTACCTTGATAAGCAGTACTTC. This gives the protein CAWSVGLYLDKQYF.

V is TRBV5-4 and J is TRBJ2-7; 7 bases map to TRBD1. Germline V gene lookup returns CDR1 SGHNT and CDR2 YYREEE (reference sequence). V dropped 0 bases and J dropped 3; count of bases not matched to a gene: 0. The CDR3 is 13 amino acids. In nucleotides, the CDR3 is TGTGCCAGCAGCTTGGACAGGGGCTACGAGCAGTACTTC. Translated: CASSLDRGYEQYF.

Comments on this clone: Germline and junction disagree at one end, which may indicate a read error. The chain employs TRBV20-1 and TRBJ2-7, with 9 bases identical to TRBD2. This CDR3 spans 9 amino acids. The germline gives CDR1 DFQATT, CDR2 SNEGSKA (reference sequence). The CDR3 DNA reads as TGCAGTGTACTAGCGGGCGGTACCTTC. This codes for CSVLAGGTF.

This chain uses TRBV28 with TRBJ1-4, with D possibly TRBD1 on 6 matching bases. The germline V and J ends were trimmed by 8 bases and 5 bases, with 15 bases remaining between them. This CDR3 comprises 14 residues. CDR1 is MDHEN, CDR2 SYDVKM, per germline. The CDR3 spells CASEGAGENEKLFF. The DNA of the CDR3 is TGTGCCAGCGAGGGAGCAGGGGAAAATGAAAAACTGTTTTTT. Complete variable domain (other parts from reference TRBV28 and TRBJ1-4): DVKVTQSSRYLVKRTGEKVFLECVQDMDHENMFWYRQDPGLGLRLIYFSYDVKMKEKGDIPEGYSVSREKKERFSLILESASTNQTSMYLCASEGAGENEKLFFGSGTQLSVL.

Notes on this clone: The junction does not match germline at one end; this may be a read error. The chain is built from TRBV18 and TRBJ2-1; 8 bases align to TRBD1. The CDR3 covers 11 residues. Germline CDR1 reads KGHSH; CDR2 reads LQKENI. The CDR3 DNA reads as TGTGCCAGCTCAGCGGACAGGGTACGGATCTTC. Translated: CASSADRVRIF.

The rearrangement uses TRBV21-1 and TRBJ2-3; the table names TRBD1, a call not compared with the DNA. TRBV21-1 is annotated as a pseudogene. CDR3 length equals 14 residues. The CDR3 spells CASNRHHNPDTQYF. CDR3 DNA: TGTGCCAGCAATAGACACCATAATCCAGATACGCAGTATTTT.

V and J are TRBV18 and TRBJ2-2, with D maybe TRBD2 (6 bases). Trimming removed 1 base at V and 3 bases at J, with 12 bases between. In germline, CDR1 is KGHSH, CDR2 LQKENI. CDR3 length: 16 amino acids. CDR3 nucleotides: TGTGCCAGCTCACCACGAGGCGGGAAGGACACCGGGGAGCTGTTTTTT. It codes for CASSPRGGKDTGELFF.

The genes are TRBV30 and TRBJ2-5; 8 bases are a match to TRBD1. The CDR3 contains 15 residues. V shed 0 bases and J 8 bases; nucleotides not matched to a gene: 11. Germline CDR1 is GTSNPN and CDR2 is SVGIG (reference sequence). The CDR3 sequence is CAWSVPGGGRGTQYF. In DNA, the CDR3 is TGTGCCTGGAGTGTACCAGGGGGCGGTCGAGGTACCCAGTACTTC.

This rearrangement joins TRBV7-3 to TRBJ2-1; D gene ambiguous. There are 13 residues in the CDR3. The germline V and J ends were trimmed by 5 bases and 12 bases, with 17 bases remaining between them. Germline V gene data show CDR1 as SGHTA and CDR2 as FQGTGA. Here the CDR3 DNA reads TGTGCCAGCAGCACTTCCCTTCTTGGTTGGCAGTTCTTC. Protein sequence: CASSTSLLGWQFF.

The genes are TRBV2 and TRBJ2-7, with 16 bases identical to TRBD2. The germline gives CDR1 SNHLY, CDR2 FYNNEI. CDR3 length equals 17 residues. V lost 7 bases and J lost 6; bases outside the gene matches: 12. Written as DNA, the CDR3 is TGTGCCAGCAATATCCGGGGGACTAGCGGGAGGGGAACCGAGCAGTACTTC. Translation gives CASNIRGTSGRGTEQYF.

This sequence joins TRBV5-4 and TRBJ2-5; TRBD1 agrees at 9 bases. V was clipped by 5 bases and J by 0 bases; unmatched bases: 8. Germline CDR1 SGHNT, CDR2 YYREEE (reference sequence). The CDR3 runs to 16 residues. The CDR3 loop reads CASSQGQGLYQETQYF. CDR3 in DNA: TGTGCCAGCAGTCAGGGACAGGGCCTGTACCAAGAGACCCAGTACTTC.

The rearrangement joins TRBV11-2 to TRBJ1-2; 9 bases map to TRBD1. Germline V lookup: CDR1 SGHAT, CDR2 FQNNGV. The CDR3 length is 17 residues. V shed 5 bases, J shed 6 bases, and the junction held 16 bases outside the gene matches. CDR3 coding DNA: TGTGCCAGCAGCCCCGGTTTAACAGGGGGCGCTGGGGATGGCTACACCTTC. Translating gives CASSPGLTGGAGDGYTF. Full variable domain (remainder filled in from reference TRBV11-2 and TRBJ1-2): EAGVAQSPRYKIIEKRQSVAFWCNPISGHATLYWYQQILGQGPKLLIQFQNNGVVDDSQLPKDRFSAERLKGVDSTLKIQPAKLEDSAVYLCASSPGLTGGAGDGYTFGSGTRLTVV.

There are a few counts of this clone. V is TRBV2 and J is TRBJ1-5, with 7 bases that match TRBD1. This CDR3 contains 12 residues. Germline V gene sequence: CDR1 SNHLY, CDR2 FYNNEI. Trimming at V came to 6 bases and at J to 6 bases, leaving 2 bases not matched to a gene. The CDR3 bases are TGTGCCAGCAGCGGGACAGTTCAGCCCCAGCATTTT. This encodes CASSGTVQPQHF.

The rearrangement joins TRBV7-9 to TRBJ2-5; 9 bases match TRBD2. Germline V CDR1 and CDR2: SEHNR, FQNEAQ (reference sequence). Trimming removed 2 bases from V and 2 bases from J; junction bases left unmatched: 3. The CDR3 totals 15 residues. CDR3 in DNA: TGTGCCAGCAGCTTAAGGCTAGCGGGACAAGAGACCCAGTACTTC. Translated, it gives CASSLRLAGQETQYF.

The chain uses TRBV5-4 and TRBJ1-6; no definite D call. V was cut by 3 bases and J by 8 bases, with 9 bases left in between. CDR3 length: 13 amino acids. CDR1 is SGHNT, CDR2 YYREEE, per germline (reference sequence). In DNA, the CDR3 is TGTGCCAGCAGCTGGAGTATTGATTCACCCCTCCACTTT. Amino acid sequence: CASSWSIDSPLHF.